These T cell receptor beta chains were read from a single sample in a study of T-cell reconstitution after alpha-beta-depleted transplantation in children. MiXCR was run by TCRdb on the PCR reads, yielding one entry per CDR3 protein. Altogether about 110,000 distinct CDR3 sequences are present, 5% to 8% being singletons, with the ten largest covering about 23%. The sequencing used PBMCs, mostly from graft donor cells, collected 360 days after TCRalphabeta/CD19-depleted stem cell transplant. The source is a male patient between 2 and 9 years old who had a stem cell transplant for acute lymphoblastic leukemia, so the T cells may come from the graft donor. Both conserved end residues are part of each CDR3. D genes are given only for firm matches. Part of the rows lack a size; the others show once, few, many or a class for expanded clones.

CDR3nt: TGTGCCAGCAGCTTAGACCTGAGGGACGGAGAGACCCAGTACTTC
CDR3aa: CASSLDLRDGETQYF
abundance: NA
j_gene: TRBJ2-5
v_gene: TRBV7-9
d_gene: NA

CDR3nt: TGTGCCAGCAGCTCTCCAGGGAGGCATGAGCAGTTCTTC
CDR3aa: CASSSPGRHEQFF
abundance: NA
j_gene: TRBJ2-1
v_gene: TRBV7-9
d_gene: NA

CDR3nt: TGTGCCAGCATGGGGGCTAGCAGCACAGATACGCAGTATTTT
CDR3aa: CASMGASSTDTQYF
abundance: NA
j_gene: TRBJ2-3
v_gene: TRBV27
d_gene: NA

CDR3nt: TGTGCCAGCAGCTTTGAACAGCACTTTCCCTACGAGCAGTACTTC
CDR3aa: CASSFEQHFPYEQYF
abundance: many
j_gene: TRBJ2-7
v_gene: TRBV12-1
d_gene: NA

CDR3nt: TGTGCCAGCAGCGAACAGGGTTTCTCGCCCTACGAGCAGTACTTC
CDR3aa: CASSEQGFSPYEQYF
abundance: few
j_gene: TRBJ2-7
v_gene: TRBV9
d_gene: NA

CDR3nt: TGTGCCAGCACCTTCAGGGGGCCGAACACTGAAGCTTTCTTT
CDR3aa: CASTFRGPNTEAFF
abundance: few
j_gene: TRBJ1-1
v_gene: TRBV6-1
d_gene: TRBD1

CDR3nt: TGTGCCAGCAGACCGGGACGAGGGGATGAAAAACTGTTTTTT
CDR3aa: CASRPGRGDEKLFF
abundance: few
j_gene: TRBJ1-4
v_gene: TRBV7-9
d_gene: NA

CDR3nt: TGCAGTGCCTCAGGGGGACTAGTAATCTACGAGCAGTACTTC
CDR3aa: CSASGGLVIYEQYF
abundance: few
j_gene: TRBJ2-7
v_gene: TRBV20-1
d_gene: NA

CDR3nt: TGTGCCAGCAGCCCAGGGGGCGGAACCAAAAACATTCAGTACTTC
CDR3aa: CASSPGGGTKNIQYF
abundance: many
j_gene: TRBJ2-4
v_gene: TRBV5-6
d_gene: TRBD1

CDR3nt: TGTGCCAGCAGCCGGTCGGGAAACATGCAAGAGACCCAGTACTTC
CDR3aa: CASSRSGNMQETQYF
abundance: many
j_gene: TRBJ2-5
v_gene: TRBV9
d_gene: NA

CDR3nt: TGCAGCGCCCGGACAGGGAAATACGAGCAGTACTTC
CDR3aa: CSARTGKYEQYF
abundance: many
j_gene: TRBJ2-7
v_gene: TRBV29-1
d_gene: TRBD1

CDR3nt: TGTGCCAGCAGTTTCCACTTTCACGCTCAGCCCCAGCATTTT
CDR3aa: CASSFHFHAQPQHF
abundance: NA
j_gene: TRBJ1-5
v_gene: TRBV27
d_gene: NA

CDR3nt: TGTGCCAGCAGCAAAGATAGCGGGTTCTTC
CDR3aa: CASSKDSGFF
abundance: many
j_gene: TRBJ2-1
v_gene: TRBV21-1
d_gene: NA

CDR3nt: TGTGCCAGTAGTCCCCCAGGCGGGAGTAATATCAATGAGCAGTTCTTC
CDR3aa: CASSPPGGSNINEQFF
abundance: few
j_gene: TRBJ2-1
v_gene: TRBV19
d_gene: TRBD2

CDR3nt: TGTGCCAGCAGCCTGGGGGACAGCCTCAATCAGCCCCAGCATTTT
CDR3aa: CASSLGDSLNQPQHF
abundance: few
j_gene: TRBJ1-5
v_gene: TRBV4-2
d_gene: TRBD1

CDR3nt: TGTGCCAGCAGCTACCCGGGACAGGGGGGGGTCACTGAAGCTTTCTTT
CDR3aa: CASSYPGQGGVTEAFF
abundance: many
j_gene: TRBJ1-1
v_gene: TRBV7-8
d_gene: TRBD1

CDR3nt: TGCAGCGCAGGGGCCTCTGGAAACACCATATATTTT
CDR3aa: CSAGASGNTIYF
abundance: few
j_gene: TRBJ1-3
v_gene: TRBV29-1
d_gene: NA

CDR3nt: TGTGCCAGCAGTACCCCGGGCAGGGAGAGGGCCGGGGAGCTGTTTTTT
CDR3aa: CASSTPGRERAGELFF
abundance: NA
j_gene: TRBJ2-2
v_gene: TRBV6-1
d_gene: NA

CDR3nt: TGCAGTGCTAGAGACCCCCTTTCCGGGACAGTAGACTACGAGCAGTACTTC
CDR3aa: CSARDPLSGTVDYEQYF
abundance: NA
j_gene: TRBJ2-7
v_gene: TRBV20-1
d_gene: TRBD1

CDR3nt: TGTGCCAGCACAGGAACCGGGGAGCTGTTTTTT
CDR3aa: CASTGTGELFF
abundance: many
j_gene: TRBJ2-2
v_gene: TRBV12-3/TRBV12-4
d_gene: NA

CDR3nt: TGTGCCAGCAGTTACTCAATAGGCGCAATCCAAGAGACCCAGTACTTC
CDR3aa: CASSYSIGAIQETQYF
abundance: many
j_gene: TRBJ2-5
v_gene: TRBV6-5
d_gene: NA

CDR3nt: TGTGCCAGCAGCACAAAGGGGCGGACTGAAGCTTTCTTT
CDR3aa: CASSTKGRTEAFF
abundance: many
j_gene: TRBJ1-1
v_gene: TRBV5-6
d_gene: NA

CDR3nt: TGTGCCATCAAGTGGCGGGAGGAGACAGATACGCAGTATTTT
CDR3aa: CAIKWREETDTQYF
abundance: few
j_gene: TRBJ2-3
v_gene: TRBV10-3
d_gene: TRBD2

CDR3nt: TGTGCCACCAGTGATTGGGGGGGGGACAATGAGCAGTTCTTC
CDR3aa: CATSDWGGDNEQFF
abundance: few
j_gene: TRBJ2-1
v_gene: TRBV24-1
d_gene: TRBD2

CDR3nt: TGTGCCAGCAGACCTCGAGGACCTTGGGGAGCTTTCTTT
CDR3aa: CASRPRGPWGAFF
abundance: many
j_gene: TRBJ1-1
v_gene: TRBV6-1
d_gene: NA

CDR3nt: TGTGCCAGCAGCCCTCCCCCTGGGCAGCCTAACACCGGGGAGCTGTTTTTT
CDR3aa: CASSPPPGQPNTGELFF
abundance: few
j_gene: TRBJ2-2
v_gene: TRBV7-9
d_gene: NA

CDR3nt: TGCGCCAGCAGCCCGGGGGGTAGCGGACCTTACAATGAGCAGTTCTTC
CDR3aa: CASSPGGSGPYNEQFF
abundance: many
j_gene: TRBJ2-1
v_gene: TRBV5-1
d_gene: TRBD2

CDR3nt: TGTGCAACAGGGTCTGGGGCCAACGTCCTGACTTTC
CDR3aa: CATGSGANVLTF
abundance: few
j_gene: TRBJ2-6
v_gene: TRBV19
d_gene: NA

CDR3nt: TGTGCCAGCACCTATAGGAGGGAGCAGTTCTTC
CDR3aa: CASTYRREQFF
abundance: many
j_gene: TRBJ2-1
v_gene: TRBV6-5
d_gene: NA

CDR3nt: TGTGCCAGCAGTGAAAAGTTCGGGACTAGCGGGCTAAGCATTCAGTACTTC
CDR3aa: CASSEKFGTSGLSIQYF
abundance: many
j_gene: TRBJ2-4
v_gene: TRBV2
d_gene: TRBD2

CDR3nt: TGTGCCACCAGTGATTTGCGTGATGGCGGGGAGCTGTTTTTT
CDR3aa: CATSDLRDGGELFF
abundance: NA
j_gene: TRBJ2-2
v_gene: TRBV24-1
d_gene: NA

CDR3nt: TGTGCCAGCAGCCCCTATCCTGGAGTTATCTCCTACAATGAGCAGTTCTTC
CDR3aa: CASSPYPGVISYNEQFF
abundance: many
j_gene: TRBJ2-1
v_gene: TRBV14
d_gene: NA

CDR3nt: TGTGCCAGCAGTTACCGGCCCCCCGGGACTAGCGGGAGAGGCGACTACAATGAGCAGTTCTTC
CDR3aa: CASSYRPPGTSGRGDYNEQFF
abundance: NA
j_gene: TRBJ2-1
v_gene: TRBV6-2/TRBV6-3
d_gene: TRBD2

CDR3nt: TGTGCCAGCAGCGTAGCTGGCGGGGAGCTGTTTTTT
CDR3aa: CASSVAGGELFF
abundance: many
j_gene: TRBJ2-2
v_gene: TRBV9
d_gene: NA

CDR3nt: TGTGCCAGCAGGATACAGGGGACTAATGAAAAACTGTTTTTT
CDR3aa: CASRIQGTNEKLFF
abundance: many
j_gene: TRBJ1-4
v_gene: TRBV12-3/TRBV12-4
d_gene: TRBD1

CDR3nt: TGTGCCAGCAGTCCCTTTAAGGTGAGGGGCACTGAAGCTTTCTTT
CDR3aa: CASSPFKVRGTEAFF
abundance: many
j_gene: TRBJ1-1
v_gene: TRBV14
d_gene: NA

CDR3nt: TGTGCCAGCAGCTTGGGGGATCAGCCCCAGCATTTT
CDR3aa: CASSLGDQPQHF
abundance: many
j_gene: TRBJ1-5
v_gene: TRBV13
d_gene: NA

CDR3nt: TGTGCCATCAGGGCGACAGGGGACACAGATACGCAGTATTTT
CDR3aa: CAIRATGDTDTQYF
abundance: many
j_gene: TRBJ2-3
v_gene: TRBV10-3
d_gene: TRBD1

CDR3nt: TGTGCCAGCAGTTTAACCCCCTTTTACACTGAAGCTTTCTTT
CDR3aa: CASSLTPFYTEAFF
abundance: NA
j_gene: TRBJ1-1
v_gene: TRBV28
d_gene: NA

CDR3nt: TGTGCCAGCAGCGTAGTGGCAGGGGCGTACGAGCAGTACTTC
CDR3aa: CASSVVAGAYEQYF
abundance: many
j_gene: TRBJ2-7
v_gene: TRBV9
d_gene: NA

CDR3nt: TGTGCCAGCAGCACCGGAGGTAGCGGCTACGAGCAGTACTTC
CDR3aa: CASSTGGSGYEQYF
abundance: NA
j_gene: TRBJ2-7
v_gene: TRBV7-3
d_gene: NA

CDR3nt: TGTGCCAGCAGTGAACTCGGTATCACTGAAGCTTTCTTT
CDR3aa: CASSELGITEAFF
abundance: many
j_gene: TRBJ1-1
v_gene: TRBV2
d_gene: NA

CDR3nt: TGTGCCAGCAGTTTAGGACTAGCGGAGTACGAGCAGTACTTC
CDR3aa: CASSLGLAEYEQYF
abundance: many
j_gene: TRBJ2-7
v_gene: TRBV28
d_gene: TRBD2

CDR3nt: TGCGCCAGCAGCCTCGGTCTAGCGGGGGGCTCCTACGAGCAGTACTTC
CDR3aa: CASSLGLAGGSYEQYF
abundance: NA
j_gene: TRBJ2-7
v_gene: TRBV4-3
d_gene: TRBD2

CDR3nt: TGTGCCAGCAGCTTAGGCGGGCTTGGGGCCAACGTCCTGACTTTC
CDR3aa: CASSLGGLGANVLTF
abundance: many
j_gene: TRBJ2-6
v_gene: TRBV7-9
d_gene: NA

CDR3nt: TGCAGCGTTGACCGTTCTACGGGGTCCTCCTACGAGCAGTACTTC
CDR3aa: CSVDRSTGSSYEQYF
abundance: many
j_gene: TRBJ2-7
v_gene: TRBV29-1
d_gene: NA